This TCR beta chain derives from a study of shared clonotypes between healthy human individuals. Study conclusions and caveats: Naive CD4 clonotypes overlapped across a few donors at approximately 4.5%.

The CD4+ fraction was divided into a CD45RA+ naive subset and a CD45RA-negative memory subset. The CDR3 is 15 amino acids. Germline CDR1 is MGHRA and CDR2 is YSYEKL. Trimming cost V 1 base and J 6 bases; bases outside gene matches: 5. Only in-frame clones appear in the TCRdb table, and some are missing; sequencing was by immunoSEQ multiplex PCR. The sample has 730,000 or so clones, approximately 75% seen once; the top ten hold about 1.7%. In the case of this clone: Its antigen remains unidentified.

The source material was memory CD4+ T cells sorted from blood. Indicated subset: CD45RA-negative fraction. The receptor's source is a woman aged 25 to 39 in good health. J is TRBJ2-1 and V is TRBV4-1, with 8 bases identical to TRBD2. The CDR3 sequence: CASSQGSGSTNEQFF. The CDR3 DNA is TGCGCCAGCAGCCAAGGGAGCGGGAGTACCAATGAGCAGTTCTTC.